What follows are 24 T cell receptor beta chains derived from one specimen sequenced in a study of T cells in Graves' hyperthyroidism and ophthalmopathy (dated by TCRdb to the late 2010s). Libraries were constructed by multiplex PCR. Sequenced using an Illumina HiSeq 2000. The TCR beta CDR3 regions were amplified from the RNA transcripts. The TCR CDR3 was subjected to a first round of RT-PCR using the HTBI primer set and the Qiagen OneStep RT-PCR kit. Through fastp at Q25 and MiXCR, TCRdb rebuilt clones from the public reads, retaining in-frame beta chains. Rows are unified per CDR3 protein, each entry keeping the most common DNA and genes. Within this sample are approximately 350,000 distinct CDR3 sequences, with approximately 14% of them counted one time only. The top ten hold about 21% of the sample. Sequences were obtained from blood. The receptors originated from a woman aged 60-75 years with Graves' ophthalmopathy.

This clonotype has a handful of counts. The chain joins TRBV27 to TRBJ2-3; maybe TRBD2 (6 bases). The germline gives CDR1 MNHEY, CDR2 SMNVEV (reference sequence). This CDR3 region has 16 residues. V gave up 5 bases and J gave up 3 bases, with 18 bases separating them. The CDR3: CASSPLTRIGTDTQYF. DNA of the CDR3: TGTGCCAGCAGTCCCCTGACTAGAATTGGGACAGATACGCAGTATTTT.

This clonotype was observed a handful of times. The chain links TRBV5-8 to TRBJ1-6, with D uncertain. Trimming removed 0 bases from V and 9 bases from J, with 13 bases in between. The CDR3 covers 15 residues. Germline V gene sequence: CDR1 SGHTS, CDR2 YDEGEE. The CDR3 DNA reads as TGTGCCAGCAGCTTGGTTCGGAACGGACCTTCACCCCTCCACTTT. Encoded protein: CASSLVRNGPSPLHF.

The sample holds many counts of this clonotype. The chain has TRBV5-5 and TRBJ2-7; a weak D match, TRBD1 (5 bases). The CDR3 covers 14 residues. Germline values: CDR1 SGHKS, CDR2 YYEKEE (reference sequence). V dropped 4 bases and J dropped 4 bases, with 15 bases sitting between them. CDR3 protein: CASSPAQGRYEQYF. The DNA for the CDR3 is TGTGCCAGCAGCCCGGCGCAGGGCCGTTACGAGCAGTACTTC.

There are a few counts of this clonotype. A much larger clone differs from this one at a single base, so this may be a read error. The chain links TRBV18 to TRBJ2-5, with D possibly being TRBD2 (5 bases). CDR3 length equals 13 residues. CDR1 is KGHSH, CDR2 LQKENI, per germline. With 3 bases removed from V and 4 bases from J, the gap between germline ends came to 9 bases. The CDR3 nucleotides are TGTGCCAGCTCACCCTTCGGGGTAGAGACCCAGTACTTC. Its protein is CASSPFGVETQYF. Filled out from reference TRBV18 and TRBJ2-5, the complete variable domain reads NAGVMQNPRHLVRRRGQEARLRCSPMKGHSHVYWYRQLPEEGLKFMVYLQKENIIDESGMPKERFSAEFPKEGPSILRIQQVVRGDSAAYFCASSPFGVETQYFGPGTRLLVL.

The V gene is TRBV6-2 or TRBV6-3, the J gene TRBJ2-2; 8 bases agree with TRBD2. With 6 bases clipped from V and 6 bases from J, the junction kept 6 bases outside the gene matches. Germline V gives CDR1 MNHEY, CDR2 SVGEGT. CDR3 length: 14 amino acids. The CDR3 nucleotides read TGTGCCAGCAGCATCGGGAGGGCCTCCGGGGAGCTGTTTTTT. Its protein is CASSIGRASGELFF.

This clonotype was recorded many times. The rearrangement links TRBV20-1 to TRBJ2-5, with 9 bases fitting TRBD1. V trimming: 3 bases; J trimming: 5 bases; junction bases outside the gene matches: 16. This CDR3 contains 17 residues. The germline V gene has CDR1 DFQATT and CDR2 SNEGSKA (reference sequence). CDR3 nucleotides: TGCAGTGCTAGGAAGCCCTCGACGACAGGGGGAGGGGAGACCCAGTACTTC. Encoded protein: CSARKPSTTGGGETQYF.

This chain connects TRBV19 to TRBJ2-2, with D unclear. Trimming took 3 bases from V and 7 from J, leaving 3 bases between them. The CDR3 has 11 amino acids. Germline values: CDR1 LNHDA, CDR2 SQIVND (reference sequence). As DNA, the CDR3 is TGTGCCAGTAGTATCTACGGGGAGCTGTTTTTT. The encoded protein is CASSIYGELFF. Using reference TRBV19 and TRBJ2-2 for the parts outside the CDR3, the full variable domain is DGGITQSPKYLFRKEGQNVTLSCEQNLNHDAMYWYRQDPGQGLRLIYYSQIVNDFQKGDIAEGYSVSREKKESFPLTVTSAQKNPTAFYLCASSIYGELFFGEGSRLTVL.

The table lists this clonotype with many counts. The chain links TRBV6-1 to TRBJ1-1; D is undetermined. The CDR3 totals 16 residues. Germline V gene lookup returns CDR1 MNHNS and CDR2 SASEGT. Trimming stripped 5 bases from V and 0 bases from J, with 16 bases between. The CDR3 here is CASSYTQLPMNTEAFF. CDR3 nucleotide sequence: TGTGCCAGCAGTTACACACAGCTACCCATGAACACTGAAGCTTTCTTT.

There are many counts of this clonotype. V gene TRBV20-1 combines with J gene TRBJ2-7; 11 bases are shared with TRBD1. This CDR3 comprises 11 residues. The V gene's germline CDR1 is DFQATT and CDR2 SNEGSKA (reference sequence). The V and J ends lost 6 bases and 7 bases, in that order; junction bases with no gene match: 2. The CDR3 DNA reads TGCAGTGCCGGACAGGGGGCGGAGCAGTACTTC. The encoded protein is CSAGQGAEQYF.

This clonotype was counted a few times. The chain's CDR3 is CASSRGGGREKLFF. Here the CDR3 DNA reads TGTGCCAGCAGTAGAGGGGGGGGACGGGAAAAACTGTTTTTT. The genes are TRBV6-2 or TRBV6-3 and TRBJ1-4, with D perhaps matching TRBD1 (6 bases). Trimming left V 5 bases short and J 8 bases short, with 15 bases between. Germline-derived CDR1 and CDR2 are MNHEY and SVGEGT. The CDR3 is 14 amino acids.

This clonotype was picked up a small number of times. V usage is TRBV7-4 and J usage is TRBJ2-7; TRBD2 matches 9 bases. V was pared by 0 bases and J by 2 bases, with 8 bases of the junction left unmatched. The V gene's germline CDR1 is SGHVT and CDR2 SQSDAQ. CDR3 length: 17 amino acids. DNA of the CDR3: TGTGCCAGCAGCTTAGCGCCCCAGCGGGAGGCCCCCTACGAGCAGTACTTC. This gives the protein CASSLAPQREAPYEQYF.

This clonotype was recorded many times. The chain is built from TRBV3-1 and TRBJ1-1; unclear D gene. Germline V gene sequence: CDR1 LGHDT, CDR2 YNNKEL (reference sequence). Deletions cut 1 base from V and 11 bases from J, with 11 bases between. This CDR3 is built from 12 residues. CDR3 coding DNA: TGTGCCAGCAGCCAAGTACGGGGTATTGCTTTCTTT. This gives the protein CASSQVRGIAFF. The full variable domain, in which reference TRBV3-1 and TRBJ1-1 provide the parts outside the CDR3, is DTAVSQTPKYLVTQMGNDKSIKCEQNLGHDTMYWYKQDSKKFLKIMFSYNNKELIINETVPNRFSPKSPDKAHLNLHINSLELGDSAVYFCASSQVRGIAFFGQGTRLTVV.

The gene calls are TRBV24-1 and TRBJ2-3; 8 bases align to TRBD1. Germline lookup yields CDR1 KGHDR and CDR2 SFDVKD. Unmatched junction bases numbered 6, after V lost 4 bases and J lost 1 base. CDR3 length: 16 residues. The chain's CDR3 is CATSDPHRGGTDTQYF. DNA for the CDR3: TGTGCCACCAGTGACCCACACAGGGGGGGCACAGATACGCAGTATTTT.

There are many counts of this clonotype. CDR3 sequence: CASSLLGTSGDTDTQYF. The DNA of the CDR3 is TGTGCCAGCAGTTTATTAGGGACTAGCGGGGACACAGATACGCAGTATTTT. J is TRBJ2-3 and V is TRBV27, with TRBD2 matching 13 bases. This CDR3 region has 17 residues. V gave up 1 base and J gave up 2 bases; unmatched junction bases: 3. The V gene's germline CDR1 is MNHEY and CDR2 SMNVEV (reference sequence).

This clonotype was counted many times. V is TRBV5-1 and J is TRBJ2-3; TRBD2 might be the D (6 bases). With 4 bases removed from V and 1 base from J, the gap between germline ends came to 13 bases. The CDR3 contains 15 residues. Germline values: CDR1 SGHRS, CDR2 YFSETQ. This CDR3 reads CASSPLSGRTDTQYF. Written as DNA, the CDR3 is TGCGCCAGCAGCCCCCTTAGCGGACGCACAGATACGCAGTATTTT.

In its sample, this clonotype was seen a few times. The chain is built from TRBV27 and TRBJ2-3, with no clear D. This CDR3 comprises 14 residues. Looked up from germline, CDR1 is MNHEY and CDR2 is SMNVEV (reference sequence). V lost 3 bases to trimming and J lost 3 bases, with 10 bases between them. In DNA, the CDR3 is TGTGCCAGCAGTTTTTCAGGACCGACAGATACGCAGTATTTT. Translating it yields CASSFSGPTDTQYF.

At least ten counts were recorded for this clonotype. The rearrangement links TRBV30 to TRBJ1-5; D gene unclear. Germline V gene data show CDR1 as GTSNPN and CDR2 as SVGIG (reference sequence). V was clipped by 5 bases and J by 5 bases, with 7 bases between them. CDR3 length: 11 residues. CDR3 sequence reads: CAWGRHQPQHF. CDR3 DNA: TGTGCCTGGGGCCGACATCAGCCCCAGCATTTT.

This clonotype was recorded a few times. A single base separates this from a much larger clone, so it may be a read error. The V call is TRBV18, the J call TRBJ2-5, with TRBD2 as a possible D gene (5 bases). CDR1 and CDR2 (germline): KGHSH, LQKENI. This CDR3 has 13 amino acids. Trimming shortened V by 3 bases and J by 9 bases, and 14 bases separated the two germline ends. CDR3 region: CASSPPPPEAQYF. CDR3 coding DNA: TGTGCCAGCTCACCCCCACCGCCGGAGGCCCAGTACTTC.

Comment on this clonotype: The junction does not match germline at one end; this may be a read error. The chain links TRBV7-2 to TRBJ2-2; 11 bases line up with TRBD1. This CDR3 has 16 amino acids. Germline lookup yields CDR1 SGHTA and CDR2 FQGNSA. The CDR3 DNA reads TGTGCCGGCAGCCGGACAGGGGGCGCGAACACCGGGGAGCTGTTTTTT. Its translation: CAGSRTGGANTGELFF.

This clonotype has ten or more counts. The CDR3 loop is CASSLTGENIQYF. The CDR3 bases are TGTGCCAGCAGCTTAACAGGGGAGAACATTCAGTACTTC. The gene calls are TRBV7-3 and TRBJ2-4; D is tentatively TRBD1 or TRBD2 (5 bases each). The CDR3 is 13 amino acids. Germline V gene lookup returns CDR1 SGHTA and CDR2 FQGTGA. V was clipped by 0 bases and J by 7 bases, with 7 bases between them.

There are a few counts of this clonotype. The chain employs TRBV3-1 and TRBJ2-3; possible D gene TRBD2, 5 bases. Germline CDR1 and CDR2: LGHDT and YNNKEL (reference sequence). The CDR3 covers 15 residues. V lost 2 bases, J lost 2 bases, and 11 bases lay in between. The CDR3 region is CASSQREADTDTQYF. CDR3 coding DNA: TGTGCCAGCAGCCAACGTGAAGCGGACACAGATACGCAGTATTTT.

This chain joins TRBV7-9 and TRBJ2-3; possibly TRBD1 or TRBD2 for D (5 bases each). There are 16 residues in the CDR3. Germline-derived CDR1 and CDR2 are SEHNR and FQNEAQ (reference sequence). V was trimmed by 5 bases and J by 3 bases, leaving 18 bases between them. In nucleotides, the CDR3 is TGTGCCAGCAGCCCGCCCGGGACCAAGAGAACAGATACGCAGTATTTT. Its protein is CASSPPGTKRTDTQYF.

A few counts support this clonotype. This chain connects TRBV12-3 or TRBV12-4 to TRBJ2-1; tentatively, D is TRBD1 (6 bases). The CDR3 totals 15 residues. The V gene lost 5 bases and the J gene lost 2 bases, with 13 bases spanning the gap. CDR3: CASSLPGTPYNEQFF. CDR3 nucleotides: TGTGCCAGCAGTCTCCCCGGGACACCCTACAATGAGCAGTTCTTC.

In its sample, this clonotype was seen a few times. The CDR3 spells CASSLEPKGEREQYF. Here the CDR3 DNA reads TGCGCCAGCAGCTTGGAGCCCAAAGGTGAAAGGGAGCAGTACTTC. V gene TRBV5-1 combines with J gene TRBJ2-7; no clear D. The CDR3 spans 15 residues. Germline CDR1 reads SGHRS; CDR2 reads YFSETQ. Trimming pared 0 bases from V and 7 bases from J, leaving 17 bases between.